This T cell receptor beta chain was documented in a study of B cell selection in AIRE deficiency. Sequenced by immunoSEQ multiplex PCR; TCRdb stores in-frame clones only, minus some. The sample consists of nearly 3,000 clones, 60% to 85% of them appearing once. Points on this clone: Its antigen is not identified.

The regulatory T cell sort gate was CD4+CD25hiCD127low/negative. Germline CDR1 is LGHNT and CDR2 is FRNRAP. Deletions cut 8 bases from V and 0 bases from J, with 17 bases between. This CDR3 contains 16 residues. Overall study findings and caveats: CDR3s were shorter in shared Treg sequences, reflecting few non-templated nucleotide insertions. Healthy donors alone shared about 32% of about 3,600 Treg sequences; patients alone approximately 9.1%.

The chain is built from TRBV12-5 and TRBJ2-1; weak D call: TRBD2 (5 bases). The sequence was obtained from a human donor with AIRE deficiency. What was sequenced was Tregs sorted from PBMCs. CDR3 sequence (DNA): TGTGCTAGTTGTAGGGCCACCGGGAACTCCTACAATGAGCAGTTCTTC. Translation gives CASCRATGNSYNEQFF. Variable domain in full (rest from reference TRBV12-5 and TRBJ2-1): DARVTQTPRHKVTEMGQEVTMRCQPILGHNTVFWYRQTMMQGLELLAYFRNRAPLDDSGMPKDRFSAEMPDATLATLKIQPSEPRDSAVYFCASCRATGNSYNEQFFGPGTRLTVL.